This T cell receptor beta chain emerged from a study of T cells after yellow fever vaccination. Germline CDR1 and CDR2: MNHEY and SVGEGT. V shed 2 bases, J shed 5 bases, and the junction held 14 bases outside the gene matches. The CDR3 contains 17 residues. TCRdb redid the calling of the 5' RACE reads with MiXCR, one entry per CDR3 protein. The top ten hold 15% of the sample, which has a few hundred thousand distinct CDR3 sequences, roughly 6.1% seen once. This TCR derives from a man aged 30 to 39 who received the YFV17D yellow fever vaccine. The chain couples TRBV6-2 or TRBV6-3 to TRBJ2-7, with 8 bases lining up with TRBD2. The sequencing here drew on PBMCs, taken 5 days after the yellow fever booster vaccination. DNA for the CDR3: TGTGCCAGCAGTTACACGGCGGGTAGCGGGATTCACGACGAGCAGTACTTC. Protein sequence: CASSYTAGSGIHDEQYF.